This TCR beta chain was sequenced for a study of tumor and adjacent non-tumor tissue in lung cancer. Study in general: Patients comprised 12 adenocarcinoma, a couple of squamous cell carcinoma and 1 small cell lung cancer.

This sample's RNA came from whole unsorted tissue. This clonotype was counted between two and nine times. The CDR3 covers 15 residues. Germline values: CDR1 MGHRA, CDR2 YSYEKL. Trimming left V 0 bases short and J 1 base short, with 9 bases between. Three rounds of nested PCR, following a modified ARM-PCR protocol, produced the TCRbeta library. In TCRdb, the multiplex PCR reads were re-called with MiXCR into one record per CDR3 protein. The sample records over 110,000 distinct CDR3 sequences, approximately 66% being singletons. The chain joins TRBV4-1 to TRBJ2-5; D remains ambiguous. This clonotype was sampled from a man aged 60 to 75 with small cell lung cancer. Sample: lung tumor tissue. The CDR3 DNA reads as TGCGCCAGCAGCCAAGATCCCCAGCGCCAAGAGACCCAGTACTTC. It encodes CASSQDPQRQETQYF.